This section outlines one TCR beta chain sequence together with its context. The time point denotes: after trial treatment. Indicated treatment: LDRT plus nivolumab, ipilimumab, low-dose cyclophosphamide and aspirin (RACIN trial). Priming of first-strand cDNA relied on TRAV- and TRBV-specific primers (covering alpha and beta chains). With a constant-region primer and a V-primer adapter, TCRs were subjected to approximately 18 PCR cycles of amplification. TCRdb ran MiXCR on the reads and lists one entry per CDR3 protein. Here the sample spans roughly 95,000 distinct CDR3 sequences, 20% to 25% being singletons. The sample originates from a study of low-dose radiotherapy and immunotherapy resistance in tumors. Study context: Treatment of Cohort 2 consisted of 1 Gy per fraction every two weeks, amounting to 13 Gy over 26 weeks. On cycle 1 day 1, patients started four cycles of oral aspirin 300 mg daily.

J was trimmed by 0 bases and V by 5 bases; bases with no gene match: 7. The germline V gene has CDR1 MDHEN and CDR2 SYDVKM. CDR3 length: 17 amino acids. The chain combines TRBV28 with TRBJ2-7; TRBD2 aligns across 13 bases. The TCR was taken from a female donor with ovarian cancer. The sequencing used PBMCs, collected after low-dose radiotherapy plus immunotherapy. This CDR3 is CASSIRTSGGRSYEQYF. The CDR3, as DNA: TGTGCCAGCAGTATCAGGACTAGCGGGGGACGCTCCTACGAGCAGTACTTC.